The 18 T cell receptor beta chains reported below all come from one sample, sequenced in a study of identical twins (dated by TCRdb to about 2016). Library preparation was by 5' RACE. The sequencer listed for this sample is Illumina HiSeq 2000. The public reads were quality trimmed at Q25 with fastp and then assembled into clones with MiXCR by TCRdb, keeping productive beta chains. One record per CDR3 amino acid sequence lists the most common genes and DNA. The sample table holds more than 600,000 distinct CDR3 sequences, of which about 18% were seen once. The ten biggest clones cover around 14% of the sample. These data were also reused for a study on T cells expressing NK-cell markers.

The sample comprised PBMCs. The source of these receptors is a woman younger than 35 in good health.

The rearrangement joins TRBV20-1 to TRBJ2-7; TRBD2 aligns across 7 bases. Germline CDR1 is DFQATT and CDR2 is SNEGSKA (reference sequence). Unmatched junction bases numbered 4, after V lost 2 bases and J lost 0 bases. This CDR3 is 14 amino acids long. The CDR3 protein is CSARRGEGSYEQYF. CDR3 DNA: TGCAGTGCTAGACGGGGGGAAGGCTCCTACGAGCAGTACTTC.

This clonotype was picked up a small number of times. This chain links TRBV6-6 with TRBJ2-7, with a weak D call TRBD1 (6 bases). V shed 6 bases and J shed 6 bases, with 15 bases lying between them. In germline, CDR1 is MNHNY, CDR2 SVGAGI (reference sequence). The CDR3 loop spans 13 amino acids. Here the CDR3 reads CASRTTGLGEQYF. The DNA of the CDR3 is TGTGCCAGCAGGACGACAGGTCTTGGCGAGCAGTACTTC.

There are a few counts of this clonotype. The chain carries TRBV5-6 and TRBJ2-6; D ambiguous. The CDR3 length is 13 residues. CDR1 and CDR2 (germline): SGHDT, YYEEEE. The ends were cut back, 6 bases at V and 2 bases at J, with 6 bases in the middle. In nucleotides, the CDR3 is TGTGCCAGCACTATACCTGGGGCCAACGTCCTGACTTTC. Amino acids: CASTIPGANVLTF.

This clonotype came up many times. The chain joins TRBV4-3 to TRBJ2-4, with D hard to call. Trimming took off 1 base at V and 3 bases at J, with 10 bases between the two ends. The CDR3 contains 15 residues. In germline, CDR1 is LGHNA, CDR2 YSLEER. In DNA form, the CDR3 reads TGCGCCAGCAGCCAAGCCCGGATGGGCAAAAACATTCAGTACTTC. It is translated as CASSQARMGKNIQYF.

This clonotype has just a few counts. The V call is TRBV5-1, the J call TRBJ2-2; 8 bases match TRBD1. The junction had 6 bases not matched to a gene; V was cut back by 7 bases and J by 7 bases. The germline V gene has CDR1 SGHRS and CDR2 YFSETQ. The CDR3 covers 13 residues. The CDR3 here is CASSQGEGGELFF. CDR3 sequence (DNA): TGCGCCAGCTCACAGGGGGAAGGCGGGGAGCTGTTTTTT.

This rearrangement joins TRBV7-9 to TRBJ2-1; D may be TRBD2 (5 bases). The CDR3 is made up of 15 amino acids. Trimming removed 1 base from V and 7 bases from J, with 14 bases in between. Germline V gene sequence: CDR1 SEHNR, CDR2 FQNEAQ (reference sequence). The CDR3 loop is CASSLDIASVNEQFF. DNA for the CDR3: TGTGCCAGCAGCTTAGATATAGCGAGCGTTAATGAGCAGTTCTTC.

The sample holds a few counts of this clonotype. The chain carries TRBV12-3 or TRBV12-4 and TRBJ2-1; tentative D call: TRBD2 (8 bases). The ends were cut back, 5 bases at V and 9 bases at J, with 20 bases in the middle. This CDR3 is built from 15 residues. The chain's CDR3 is CASSPPGGGLGEQFF. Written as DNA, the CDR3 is TGTGCCAGCAGTCCCCCGGGAGGGGGCCTTGGTGAGCAGTTCTTC.

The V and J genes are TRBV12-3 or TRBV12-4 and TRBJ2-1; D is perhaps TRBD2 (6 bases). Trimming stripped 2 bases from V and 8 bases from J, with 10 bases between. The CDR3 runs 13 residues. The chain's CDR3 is CASSLFSGDEQFF. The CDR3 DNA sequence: TGTGCCAGCAGTTTATTCTCGGGGGATGAGCAGTTCTTC.

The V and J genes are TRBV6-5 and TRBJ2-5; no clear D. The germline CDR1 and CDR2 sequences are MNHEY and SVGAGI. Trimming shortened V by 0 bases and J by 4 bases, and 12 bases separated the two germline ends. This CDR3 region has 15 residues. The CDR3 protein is CASSYSRLGLETQYF. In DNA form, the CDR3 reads TGTGCCAGCAGTTACTCTAGGCTGGGTCTAGAGACCCAGTACTTC.

CDR3 sequence: CASRRTENQPQHF. The CDR3 coding sequence is TGTGCCAGCAGACGGACAGAAAATCAGCCCCAGCATTTT. This chain joins TRBV6-1 and TRBJ1-5; D may be TRBD1 (6 bases). Trimming removed 6 bases from V and 4 bases from J, with 10 bases in between. This CDR3 has 13 amino acids. The germline CDR1 and CDR2 sequences are MNHNS and SASEGT.

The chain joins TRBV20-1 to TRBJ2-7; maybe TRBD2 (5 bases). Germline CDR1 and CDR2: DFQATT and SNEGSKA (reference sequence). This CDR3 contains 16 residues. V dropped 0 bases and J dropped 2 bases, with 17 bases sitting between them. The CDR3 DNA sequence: TGCAGTGCTAGAGATAAGGGAGCGGCTACCACCTACGAGCAGTACTTC. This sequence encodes CSARDKGAATTYEQYF.

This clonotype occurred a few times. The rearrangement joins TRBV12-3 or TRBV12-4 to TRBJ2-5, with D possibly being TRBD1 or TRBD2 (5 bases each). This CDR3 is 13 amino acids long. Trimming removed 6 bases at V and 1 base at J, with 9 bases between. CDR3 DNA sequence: TGTGCCAGCAGCCAGAGGGGCCAAGAGACCCAGTACTTC. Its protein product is CASSQRGQETQYF.

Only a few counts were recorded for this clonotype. As DNA, the CDR3 is TGCAGCGTTGACGGGCAGGGCACAGATACGCAGTATTTT. Residues: CSVDGQGTDTQYF. This chain joins TRBV29-1 and TRBJ2-3; D gene uncertain. Germline V gene sequence: CDR1 SQVTM, CDR2 ANQGSEA. V was shortened by 3 bases and J by 1 base, with 8 bases between the two germline ends. The CDR3 runs 13 residues.

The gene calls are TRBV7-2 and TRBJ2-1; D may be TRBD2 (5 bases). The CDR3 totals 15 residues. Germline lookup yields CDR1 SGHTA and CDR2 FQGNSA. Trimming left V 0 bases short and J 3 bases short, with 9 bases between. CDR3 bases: TGTGCCAGCAGCTTAGCCCACAGCGGCTACAATGAGCAGTTCTTC. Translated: CASSLAHSGYNEQFF.

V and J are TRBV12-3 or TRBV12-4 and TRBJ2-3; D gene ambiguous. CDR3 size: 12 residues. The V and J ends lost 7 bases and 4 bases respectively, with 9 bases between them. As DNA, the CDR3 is TGTGCCAGCACCTCTTTCGCAGATACGCAGTATTTT. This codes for CASTSFADTQYF.

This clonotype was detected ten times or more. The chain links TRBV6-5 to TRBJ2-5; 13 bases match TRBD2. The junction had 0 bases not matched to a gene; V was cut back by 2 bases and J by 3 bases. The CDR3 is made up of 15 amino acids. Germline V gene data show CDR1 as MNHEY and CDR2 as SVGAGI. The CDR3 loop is CASSYGLAGEETQYF. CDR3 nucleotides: TGTGCCAGCAGTTACGGACTAGCGGGAGAAGAGACCCAGTACTTC.

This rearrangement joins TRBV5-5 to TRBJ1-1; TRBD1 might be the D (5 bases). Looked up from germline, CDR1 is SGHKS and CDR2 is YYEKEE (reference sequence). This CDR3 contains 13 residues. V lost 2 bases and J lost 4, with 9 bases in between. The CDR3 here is CASSFDGGTEAFF. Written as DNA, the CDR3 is TGTGCCAGCAGCTTCGATGGGGGCACTGAAGCTTTCTTT.

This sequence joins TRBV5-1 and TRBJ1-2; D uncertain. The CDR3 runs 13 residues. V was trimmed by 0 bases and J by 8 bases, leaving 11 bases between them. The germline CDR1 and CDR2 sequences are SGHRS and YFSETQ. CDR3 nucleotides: TGCGCCAGCAGCTTGGCCCTTGGTCGAGGCTACACCTTC. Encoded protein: CASSLALGRGYTF.